The 27 T cell receptor beta chains reported below all come from one sample, sequenced in a study of blood T cells in healthy people across ages (dated by TCRdb to 2013 to 2016). To prepare the library, 5' RACE was applied. The sequencer listed for this sample is Illumina HiSeq 2500. A second roughly 6 to 11 cycle PCR used a sample-barcoded 5' primer and a J-beta primer mix. Starting from the raw public reads, TCRdb applied fastp trimming at Q25, assembled clones with MiXCR and retained in-frame beta chains. Each CDR3 protein gets just one entry, which takes the most common genes and DNA from the rows behind it. Within this sample are some 1.7 million distinct CDR3 sequences, with 28% of them counted one time only. The ten largest clones capture about 7.7% of the sample. What was sequenced was blood. The receptor source for this set is a woman aged 25 to 39 in good health.

This clonotype was recorded many times. V and J are TRBV29-1 and TRBJ1-2, with 7 bases matching TRBD1. CDR1 is SQVTM and CDR2 is ANQGSEA in the germline V gene. The junction had 9 bases not matched to a gene; V was cut back by 7 bases and J by 7 bases. The CDR3 contains 12 residues. The CDR3 spells CSAIQGTGGYTF. In nucleotides, the CDR3 is TGCAGCGCAATACAGGGGACGGGTGGCTACACCTTC.

This clonotype appeared many times. This chain connects TRBV12-3 or TRBV12-4 to TRBJ2-7, with TRBD1 as a possible D gene (5 bases). Trimming shortened V by 0 bases and J by 7 bases, and 13 bases separated the two germline ends. The CDR3 has 14 amino acids. The CDR3 sequence: CASSLAGRAEEQYF. CDR3 bases: TGTGCCAGCAGTTTAGCGGGGCGCGCGGAGGAGCAGTACTTC.

A few counts support this clonotype. The J gene is TRBJ2-3, the V gene TRBV6-2 or TRBV6-3; 10 nucleotides match TRBD1. Trimming took 4 bases from V and 2 from J; bases not matched to a gene: 6. This CDR3 is built from 16 residues. The V gene's germline CDR1 is MNHEY and CDR2 SVGEGT. The CDR3 sequence is CASSSGTGATTDTQYF. In DNA, the CDR3 is TGTGCCAGCAGTTCGGGGACAGGGGCTACCACAGATACGCAGTATTTT.

This clonotype was counted a few times. The chain joins TRBV12-3 or TRBV12-4 to TRBJ2-1; D is unresolved. V was clipped by 3 bases and J by 6 bases, with 6 bases between them. The CDR3 has 12 residues. The CDR3 nucleotides read TGTGCCAGCAGTTTCGTCTTCAATGAGCAGTTCTTC. It codes for CASSFVFNEQFF.

In its sample, this clonotype was seen many times. The chain employs TRBV29-1 and TRBJ1-1; maybe TRBD1 (5 bases). V shed 1 base and J shed 1 base, with 10 bases lying between them. There are 14 residues in the CDR3. Looked up from germline, CDR1 is SQVTM and CDR2 is ANQGSEA. CDR3 nucleotides: TGCAGCGTTGAAGTTCGGGGGGGGAACACTGAAGCTTTCTTT. As protein: CSVEVRGGNTEAFF.

The chain combines TRBV5-4 with TRBJ2-4, with 9 nucleotides matching TRBD2. The CDR3 is 18 amino acids. With V trimmed by 4 bases and J by 1 base, 12 bases remained unmatched. The germline V gene encodes CDR1 SGHNT and CDR2 YYREEE (reference sequence). The CDR3 region has the DNA TGTGCCAGCAGCCTGCCCAGCGGGGGGCCCTTGGCCAAAAACATTCAGTACTTC. The encoded protein is CASSLPSGGPLAKNIQYF.

This sequence joins TRBV9 and TRBJ2-1; TRBD2 matches 10 bases. Germline assignment: CDR1 SGDLS and CDR2 YYNGEE. Germline trimming cut 4 bases from V and 9 bases from J; bases unmatched to any gene: 16. The CDR3 runs 17 residues. CDR3 region: CASSSSLRSGRASEQFF. The CDR3 DNA follows: TGTGCCAGCAGCTCAAGCCTACGGAGCGGGAGGGCCAGTGAGCAGTTCTTC.

The table lists this clonotype with many counts. The CDR3 region is CASFPSGAANIQYF. The DNA of the CDR3 is TGTGCCAGCTTTCCCAGTGGGGCAGCGAACATTCAGTACTTC. The chain couples TRBV27 to TRBJ2-4, with D perhaps TRBD1 (5 bases). With 8 bases removed from V and 7 bases from J, the gap between germline ends came to 18 bases. Germline V gene lookup returns CDR1 MNHEY and CDR2 SMNVEV (reference sequence). The CDR3 runs 14 residues.

This clonotype was counted at least ten times. The rearrangement links TRBV20-1 to TRBJ2-6; D uncertain. Germline CDR1 DFQATT, CDR2 SNEGSKA (reference sequence). This CDR3 has 12 residues. The CDR3 coding sequence is TGCAGCGCCTCCGCCGGGGCCAACGTCCTGACTTTC. Its protein product is CSASAGANVLTF.

This clonotype is a singleton in its sample. A much bigger clone sits one base away, suggesting this may be a read error. The chain recombines TRBV20-1 with TRBJ2-1, with 8 bases lining up with TRBD2. Germline V gene data show CDR1 as DFQATT and CDR2 as SNEGSKA (reference sequence). The CDR3 is made up of 13 amino acids. Trimming cost V 6 bases and J 6 bases; bases outside gene matches: 7. The CDR3 coding sequence is TGCAGTGCCACAGCGGGAGTTGGCAATGAGCAGTTCTTC. It is translated as CSATAGVGNEQFF.

This chain links TRBV7-2 with TRBJ2-2, with 7 positions matching TRBD1. The CDR3 runs 12 residues. The germline V gene has CDR1 SGHTA and CDR2 FQGNSA. CDR3 DNA sequence: TGTGCTGGTCGAGGGGGCCCCGGGGAGCTGTTTTTT. Its protein is CAGRGGPGELFF.

This clonotype was seen a handful of times. This sequence may be a read error, since a much larger clone differs from it by one base. This rearrangement joins TRBV5-1 to TRBJ2-7; D uncertain. This CDR3 region has 13 residues. Germline CDR1 and CDR2: SGHRS and YFSETQ. Trimming removed 3 bases at V and 3 bases at J, with 10 bases between. In DNA form, the CDR3 reads TGCGCCAGCAGCTATATGTCGGGCTACGAGCAGTACTTC. Its protein is CASSYMSGYEQYF.

This clonotype was seen at least ten times. The chain is built from TRBV9 and TRBJ2-7, with TRBD1 matching over 9 bases. Germline CDR1 reads SGDLS; CDR2 reads YYNGEE. This CDR3 is 14 amino acids long. After removal of 2 bases from V and 2 bases from J, the junction contained 2 bases not matched to a gene. The CDR3 region is CASSVDRGPYEQYF. In DNA form, the CDR3 reads TGTGCCAGCAGCGTGGACAGGGGCCCCTACGAGCAGTACTTC.

In its sample, this clonotype was seen a few times. The V call is TRBV7-2, the J call TRBJ1-6; 7 bases map to TRBD1. Germline loops: CDR1 SGHTA, CDR2 FQGNSA. V shed 2 bases and J 7 bases; nucleotides not matched to a gene: 8. The CDR3 length is 16 residues. In DNA, the CDR3 is TGTGCCAGCAGCTTACGGACGGGACAGTCCAATTCACCCCTCCACTTT. Translated, it gives CASSLRTGQSNSPLHF.

The chain uses TRBV5-1 and TRBJ2-2; TRBD2 agrees at 10 bases. The CDR3 has 16 amino acids. Germline lookup yields CDR1 SGHRS and CDR2 YFSETQ. V was clipped by 4 bases and J by 6 bases; unmatched bases: 9. CDR3 protein: CASSGPGLATSGELFF. CDR3 sequence (DNA): TGCGCCAGCAGCGGACCGGGACTAGCGACCTCCGGGGAGCTGTTTTTT.

This clonotype turned up a few times. V and J are TRBV27 and TRBJ1-2, with unresolved D. CDR1 and CDR2 (germline): MNHEY, SMNVEV (reference sequence). The CDR3 has 13 amino acids. V was trimmed by 5 bases and J by 3 bases, leaving 10 bases between them. This chain's CDR3 is CASSPQEHYGYTF. The DNA for the CDR3 is TGTGCCAGCAGTCCCCAGGAGCACTATGGCTACACCTTC.

The chain combines TRBV12-5 with TRBJ1-3; D unclear. The CDR3 runs 14 residues. Trimming removed 1 base from V and 1 base from J, with 5 bases in between. Germline assignment: CDR1 LGHNT and CDR2 FRNRAP. CDR3 amino acids: CASGLAGSGNTIYF. The CDR3 DNA is TGTGCTAGTGGTTTGGCAGGTTCTGGAAACACCATATATTTT. Drawing the rest from reference TRBV12-5 and TRBJ1-3, the complete variable domain is DARVTQTPRHKVTEMGQEVTMRCQPILGHNTVFWYRQTMMQGLELLAYFRNRAPLDDSGMPKDRFSAEMPDATLATLKIQPSEPRDSAVYFCASGLAGSGNTIYFGEGSWLTVV.

The chain joins TRBV5-1 to TRBJ1-1; TRBD1 matches at 10 bases. This CDR3 has 16 amino acids. The junction had 6 bases not matched to a gene; V was cut back by 0 bases and J by 4 bases. Germline CDR1 is SGHRS and CDR2 is YFSETQ. For the CDR3, the DNA is TGCGCCAGCAGCTTGGTTGGGACAGGGGCCCGCACTGAAGCTTTCTTT. Translated, it gives CASSLVGTGARTEAFF.

In the case of this clonotype: Since a much larger clone is just one base distant, this may be a read error. The chain links TRBV5-1 to TRBJ2-1; D perhaps matches TRBD1 (6 bases). The germline CDR1 and CDR2 sequences are SGHRS and YFSETQ. V lost 4 bases to trimming and J lost 7 bases, with 15 bases between them. This CDR3 contains 14 residues. This CDR3 is CASSPTTGGNEQFF. The CDR3 nucleotides read TGCGCCAGCAGCCCAACGACAGGTGGTAATGAGCAGTTCTTC.

Worth noting for this clonotype: This could be a read error, since a much larger clone is one nucleotide away. The chain combines TRBV7-2 with TRBJ2-4, with a tentative D call TRBD1 (6 bases). CDR3 size: 23 residues. Germline V lookup: CDR1 SGHTA, CDR2 FQGNSA. The chain's CDR3 is CASSLGARNTRNPTGSWGNIHYF. The CDR3 bases are TGTGCCAGCAGCTTGGGCGCTCGGAACACTCGAAACCCTACAGGGTCATGGGGTAACATTCACTACTTC.

The chain uses TRBV5-1 and TRBJ1-6; TRBD1 aligns across 9 bases. V dropped 2 bases and J dropped 7; count of bases not matched to a gene: 7. Germline V lookup: CDR1 SGHRS, CDR2 YFSETQ. The CDR3 contains 16 residues. The CDR3 sequence: CASSFNRDRDNSPLHF. CDR3 coding DNA: TGCGCCAGCAGCTTCAACCGGGACAGGGACAATTCACCCCTCCACTTT. The entire variable domain, with the rest obtained from reference TRBV5-1 and TRBJ1-6, is as follows: KAGVTQTPRYLIKTRGQQVTLSCSPISGHRSVSWYQQTPGQGLQFLFEYFSETQRNKGNFPGRFSGRQFSNSRSEMNVSTLELGDSALYLCASSFNRDRDNSPLHFGNGTRLTVT.

This clonotype occurred many times. This rearrangement joins TRBV5-1 to TRBJ1-2; TRBD1 matches at 7 bases. J gave up 10 bases and V 3 bases, and 15 bases lay outside the gene matches. Germline V gene data show CDR1 as SGHRS and CDR2 as YFSETQ. CDR3 length: 15 residues. The CDR3 sequence: CASSYSGGALNAYTF. The CDR3 region has the DNA TGCGCCAGCAGCTACTCAGGGGGTGCCCTAAACGCCTACACCTTC.

This clonotype has a handful of counts. J is TRBJ1-2 and V is TRBV27; D might be TRBD1 (5 bases). This CDR3 is built from 13 residues. From germline, CDR1 is MNHEY and CDR2 SMNVEV (reference sequence). V was shortened by 5 bases and J by 7 bases, with 14 bases between the two germline ends. The chain's CDR3 is CASSLNRGFGYTF. Here the CDR3 DNA reads TGTGCCAGCAGTCTGAATAGGGGATTTGGCTACACCTTC.

With respect to this clonotype: Germline and junction disagree at one end, which may indicate a read error. As DNA, the CDR3 is TGTGCCAGCAGCTTAGCGCGACTAGCGGGAAGCTCCCACAATGAGCAGTTCTTC. Amino acid sequence: CASSLARLAGSSHNEQFF. The V gene is TRBV7-2, the J gene TRBJ2-1; 11 bases line up with TRBD2. CDR3 size: 18 residues. The germline CDR1 and CDR2 sequences are SGHTA and FQGNSA.

Only a few counts were recorded for this clonotype. One end of the junction varies from germline; a read error may be responsible. This rearrangement joins TRBV4-1 to TRBJ2-1; D gene unclear. The CDR3 consists of 15 residues. Germline CDR1 and CDR2: MGHRA and YSYEKL. Written as DNA, the CDR3 is TGCGCCAGCAGCCAAGATCTTGGCACCCCGGATGAGCAGTGCTTC. It translates to CASSQDLGTPDEQCF.

In regard to this clonotype: A read error is possible here, since a much larger clone lies one base away. The chain links TRBV6-5 to TRBJ2-5, with 7 bases that match TRBD2. The germline V gene has CDR1 MNHEY and CDR2 SVGAGI. This CDR3 comprises 13 residues. CDR3 region: CTSRVGGGETQYF. CDR3 bases: TGTACCAGCAGGGTCGGCGGGGGAGAGACCCAGTACTTC.

This clonotype has a count of ten or more. The chain employs TRBV10-3 and TRBJ2-1, with TRBD1 matching over 8 bases. The trim removed 6 bases at V and 9 bases at J, leaving 19 bases unmatched. This CDR3 region has 17 residues. Per the germline V gene, CDR1 is ENHRY and CDR2 is SYGVKD. The CDR3 sequence is CAIRDGTGETGKGEQFF. CDR3 in DNA: TGTGCCATCAGGGATGGGACAGGAGAAACGGGAAAGGGTGAGCAGTTCTTC.